Below are 23 T cell receptor beta chains sequenced from a single sample in a study of blood T cell repertoires in COVID-19. The table came from immunoSEQ multiplex PCR; TCRdb's copy has only in-frame clones and leaves some out. The sample includes about 67,000 clones, 70% to 90% of them seen just once. The specimen sequenced was peripheral blood. These receptors came from a woman older than 75 with acute or convalescent COVID-19.

The CDR3, as DNA: TGTGCCAGCAGCTCCCGACAGACCCTTAACACTGAAGCTTTCTTT. Translation gives CASSSRQTLNTEAFF. The chain has TRBV7-9 and TRBJ1-1; a weak D match, TRBD1 (5 bases). CDR1 SEHNR and CDR2 FQNEAQ come from the germline V gene (reference sequence). V was shortened by 4 bases and J by 2 bases, with 14 bases between the two germline ends. The CDR3 spans 15 residues.

The V call is TRBV7-9, the J call TRBJ2-2; 9 positions agree with TRBD1. J was trimmed by 7 bases and V by 5 bases; bases with no gene match: 5. Germline CDR1 reads SEHNR; CDR2 reads FQNEAQ (reference sequence). This CDR3 has 14 residues. The CDR3 region is CASSPDRGFGELFF. For the CDR3, the DNA is TGTGCCAGCAGCCCCGACAGGGGGTTCGGGGAGCTGTTTTTT.

The genes are TRBV10-3 and TRBJ2-7; the match to TRBD2 covers 8 bases. This CDR3 comprises 15 residues. The germline V gene encodes CDR1 ENHRY and CDR2 SYGVKD. V was pared by 0 bases and J by 4 bases, with 5 bases of the junction left unmatched. CDR3 residues: CAISESYGGGYEQYF. The CDR3 DNA reads as TGTGCCATCAGTGAGTCCTACGGGGGGGGATACGAGCAGTACTTC.

A remark on this clone: This sample also contains other DNA sequences that code for the same CDR3. The V gene is TRBV7-2, the J gene TRBJ1-1; the match to TRBD1 covers 8 bases. The V segment lost 3 bases and the J segment 5 bases; nucleotides outside the gene matches: 5. Per germline, CDR1 SGHTA and CDR2 FQGNSA. This CDR3 contains 14 residues. CDR3 amino acids: CASSLLGQGTEAFF. CDR3 DNA sequence: TGTGCCAGCAGCTTGCTAGGACAGGGAACTGAAGCTTTCTTT.

The rearrangement links TRBV7-6 to TRBJ1-3; D is possibly TRBD1 (5 bases). CDR3 size: 12 residues. Germline V gene lookup returns CDR1 SGHVS and CDR2 FNYEAQ. Trimming removed 5 bases at V and 5 bases at J, with 7 bases between. The CDR3 DNA reads as TGTGCCAGCAGCACAGGAAGAAACACCATATATTTT. Translation: CASSTGRNTIYF.

The chain carries TRBV5-5 and TRBJ2-7; TRBD2 might be the D (5 bases). Germline assignment: CDR1 SGHKS and CDR2 YYEKEE (reference sequence). The germline V and J ends were trimmed by 0 bases and 3 bases, with 10 bases remaining between them. The CDR3 covers 14 residues. The CDR3 sequence: CASSLVAGNYEQYF. The CDR3 nucleotides read TGTGCCAGCAGCTTGGTTGCGGGCAACTACGAGCAGTACTTC.

The chain joins TRBV12-5 to TRBJ1-1, with TRBD1 matching 7 bases. Germline values: CDR1 LGHNT, CDR2 FRNRAP. The CDR3 is 12 residues long. J lost 7 bases, V lost 7 bases, and 6 bases had no gene match. The CDR3 spells CASALDRLEAFF. CDR3 DNA sequence: TGTGCTAGTGCTCTGGACAGGCTTGAAGCTTTCTTT.

The rearrangement joins TRBV28 to TRBJ1-1, with 9 nucleotides matching TRBD1. There are 15 residues in the CDR3. Germline V CDR1 and CDR2: MDHEN, SYDVKM. Trimming cost V 10 bases and J 6 bases; bases outside gene matches: 15. CDR3 DNA sequence: TGTGCCACAAGATTCGGCGGGACAGGGATACCTGAAGCTTTCTTT. This gives the protein CATRFGGTGIPEAFF. Using reference TRBV28 and TRBJ1-1 for the parts outside the CDR3, the full variable domain is DVKVTQSSRYLVKRTGEKVFLECVQDMDHENMFWYRQDPGLGLRLIYFSYDVKMKEKGDIPEGYSVSREKKERFSLILESASTNQTSMYLCATRFGGTGIPEAFFGQGTRLTVV.

This chain links TRBV7-2 with TRBJ1-5; D perhaps matches TRBD1 (5 bases). This CDR3 spans 14 amino acids. Germline-derived CDR1 and CDR2 are SGHTA and FQGNSA. Trimming shortened V by 4 bases and J by 7 bases, and 14 bases separated the two germline ends. The CDR3, as DNA: TGTGCCAGCAGCTCGCAGGGTTCTGGACAGCCCCAGCATTTT. As protein: CASSSQGSGQPQHF.

This clone turned up a few times. The chain combines TRBV6-1 with TRBJ2-7; TRBD1 might be the D (6 bases). The CDR3 length is 18 residues. Germline V gene data show CDR1 as MNHNS and CDR2 as SASEGT. Trimming removed 2 bases at V and 2 bases at J, with 22 bases between. CDR3 protein: CASSEFQGVSRGTYEQYF. In DNA, the CDR3 is TGTGCCAGCAGTGAATTCCAAGGGGTTTCCAGGGGTACCTACGAGCAGTACTTC.

The rearrangement uses TRBV29-1 and TRBJ1-1; D not resolved. Trimming removed 7 bases at V and 0 bases at J, with 9 bases between. The CDR3 is 12 amino acids. Germline lookup yields CDR1 SQVTM and CDR2 ANQGSEA. CDR3 in amino acids: CSGRYMNTEAFF. CDR3 bases: TGCAGCGGGAGATACATGAACACTGAAGCTTTCTTT.

The chain carries TRBV27 and TRBJ2-3; 9 bases are shared with TRBD2. The germline gives CDR1 MNHEY, CDR2 SMNVEV (reference sequence). Germline trimming cut 5 bases from V and 4 bases from J; bases unmatched to any gene: 13. The CDR3 is made up of 17 amino acids. CDR3 loop: CASSLYLRAGGPDTQYF. In DNA, the CDR3 is TGTGCCAGCAGTCTTTACCTTAGGGCGGGGGGGCCAGATACGCAGTATTTT.

The chain has TRBV5-4 and TRBJ2-7, with TRBD1 identical over 10 bases. The CDR3 sequence is 15 residues long. The germline V gene has CDR1 SGHNT and CDR2 YYREEE (reference sequence). The J segment lost 0 bases and the V segment lost 2 bases, leaving 2 bases of the junction unmatched. The CDR3 DNA reads as TGTGCCAGCAGCTTTCGACAGGGGGCCTCCTACGAGCAGTACTTC. Translating it yields CASSFRQGASYEQYF.

This chain links TRBV3-1 (or the pseudogene TRBV3-2) with TRBJ1-3; 7 nucleotides line up with TRBD1. Germline CDR1 LGHDT, CDR2 YNNKEL (reference sequence). The CDR3 has 16 residues. V lost 1 base, J lost 4 bases, and 7 bases stayed unmatched. The CDR3 bases are TGTGCCAGCAGCCAAGGTCCTCAGGGGGTCGGAAACACCATATATTTT. Protein: CASSQGPQGVGNTIYF.

The J gene is TRBJ2-1, the V gene TRBV27; 9 bases agree with TRBD1. The V segment lost 6 bases and the J segment 6 bases; nucleotides outside the gene matches: 6. CDR3 length: 14 residues. CDR1 is MNHEY, CDR2 SMNVEV, per germline (reference sequence). CDR3 nucleotide sequence: TGTGCCAGCAGCCGGGACAGGGTGGGCAATGAGCAGTTCTTC. Translating it yields CASSRDRVGNEQFF.

This chain joins TRBV7-2 and TRBJ1-1, with no clear D. V shed 3 bases and J shed 1 base, with 6 bases lying between them. This CDR3 has 13 amino acids. Germline CDR1 is SGHTA and CDR2 is FQGNSA. The CDR3 DNA reads as TGTGCCAGCAGCTTGGCCAGGAACACTGAAGCTTTCTTT. It encodes CASSLARNTEAFF.

This chain joins TRBV6-5 and TRBJ2-2; D call uncertain. V was clipped by 4 bases and J by 0 bases, with 9 bases between them. CDR1 is MNHEY and CDR2 is SVGAGI in the germline V gene. There are 15 residues in the CDR3. CDR3 region: CASSLGGANTGELFF. In DNA form, the CDR3 reads TGTGCCAGCAGTTTAGGCGGAGCGAACACCGGGGAGCTGTTTTTT.

V is TRBV18 and J is TRBJ1-2; 8 bases line up with TRBD1. CDR1 is KGHSH, CDR2 LQKENI, per germline. The J segment lost 8 bases and the V segment lost 6 bases, leaving 17 bases of the junction unmatched. The CDR3 totals 16 residues. CDR3 bases: TGTGCCAGCTCCGGGGGACAGGCGAAGGTTAGTGGAGGCTACACCTTC. Encoded protein: CASSGGQAKVSGGYTF.

The chain joins TRBV12-3 or TRBV12-4 to TRBJ2-7; D unresolved. This CDR3 is built from 12 residues. V was trimmed by 4 bases and J by 7 bases, leaving 11 bases between them. This chain's CDR3 is CASSSPPGEQYF. The CDR3 nucleotides are TGTGCCAGCAGTTCCCCCCCGGGTGAGCAGTACTTC.

The chain uses TRBV27 and TRBJ2-7, with 9 positions matching TRBD1. Germline V gene sequence: CDR1 MNHEY, CDR2 SMNVEV (reference sequence). The CDR3 spans 15 residues. The trim removed 2 bases at V and 6 bases at J, leaving 8 bases unmatched. DNA of the CDR3: TGTGCCAGCAGTTTAGTAGGGACAGGGAATTCCGAGCAGTACTTC. Residues: CASSLVGTGNSEQYF.

The chain carries TRBV2 and TRBJ2-7, with D perhaps TRBD2 (7 bases). This CDR3 contains 11 residues. Germline V gives CDR1 SNHLY, CDR2 FYNNEI. V gave up 7 bases and J gave up 7 bases, with 11 bases separating them. The CDR3 reads CASTGRGEQYF. The CDR3 nucleotides read TGTGCCAGCACGGGGAGGGGGGAGCAGTACTTC.

This chain connects TRBV30 to TRBJ1-3; the D gene is possibly TRBD1 (5 bases). V lost 3 bases and J 0 bases, leaving 12 bases between the germline ends. Germline CDR1 GTSNPN, CDR2 SVGIG (reference sequence). This CDR3 has 15 residues. CDR3 coding DNA: TGTGCCTGGAGGGCCACAGGTTCCTCTGGAAACACCATATATTTT. It encodes CAWRATGSSGNTIYF.

The genes are TRBV6-5 and TRBJ2-5, with TRBD2 matching 8 bases. J lost 5 bases, V lost 5 bases, and 10 bases had no gene match. Germline V gene data show CDR1 as MNHEY and CDR2 as SVGAGI. The CDR3 totals 15 residues. In DNA, the CDR3 is TGTGCCAGCAGTACCACCTGGACTAGCTTCGAGACCCAGTACTTC. This encodes CASSTTWTSFETQYF.